The 24 T cell receptor beta chains presented below share a single source sample, sequenced in a study of identical twins. TCRdb recomputed calls from the 5' RACE reads with MiXCR, one row per CDR3 protein. The sample consists of approximately 500,000 distinct CDR3 sequences, roughly a quarter of them appearing once. These records were also assigned to another study, of T cells expressing NK-cell markers.

Material for sequencing was CD4+ T cells sorted from blood. Receptors originate from a woman between 18 and 30 years old in good health.

The chain has TRBV20-1 and TRBJ2-7, with D perhaps TRBD2 (7 bases). Trimming pared 5 bases from V and 1 base from J, leaving 15 bases between. This CDR3 has 14 residues. Germline assignment: CDR1 DFQATT and CDR2 SNEGSKA (reference sequence). The CDR3 spells CSAYGGGLSYEQYF. The CDR3 region has the DNA TGCAGTGCTTATGGCGGGGGCTTGTCCTACGAGCAGTACTTC.

This sequence joins TRBV12-3 or TRBV12-4 and TRBJ2-1; TRBD2 might be the D (6 bases). This CDR3 is 15 amino acids long. V lost 5 bases to trimming and J lost 7 bases, with 18 bases between them. The CDR3 DNA reads TGTGCCAGCAGTCTGGGGACTGGCGAGCTAAATGAGCAGTTCTTC. The encoded protein is CASSLGTGELNEQFF.

The chain employs TRBV20-1 and TRBJ1-1; D may be TRBD1 (6 bases). The CDR3 is 14 amino acids. Trimming stripped 2 bases from V and 1 base from J, with 11 bases between. CDR1 is DFQATT, CDR2 SNEGSKA, per germline (reference sequence). The CDR3 protein is CSARQGGGNTEAFF. The CDR3 DNA reads as TGCAGTGCTAGACAGGGAGGGGGGAACACTGAAGCTTTCTTT.

The chain has TRBV5-1 and TRBJ2-3, with D possibly TRBD2 on 6 matching bases. The CDR3 runs to 15 residues. The V gene lost 4 bases and the J gene lost 4 bases, with 16 bases spanning the gap. CDR1 is SGHRS and CDR2 is YFSETQ in the germline V gene. The CDR3 protein is CASSPGLSVADTQYF. The CDR3 DNA follows: TGCGCCAGCAGCCCGGGACTCTCGGTGGCAGATACGCAGTATTTT.

The CDR3 is CASRRFDAARSDTQYF. CDR3 DNA: TGCGCCAGCAGGCGTTTCGACGCGGCTCGGTCAGATACGCAGTATTTT. The J gene is TRBJ2-3, the V gene TRBV5-1; D not certain. V lost 5 bases and J lost 4, with 20 bases in between. From germline, CDR1 is SGHRS and CDR2 YFSETQ. The CDR3 extends over 16 amino acids.

The chain recombines TRBV20-1 with TRBJ2-7, with D hard to call. Germline values: CDR1 DFQATT, CDR2 SNEGSKA (reference sequence). Between the trimmed V and J ends, which lost 5 bases and 0 bases, there was a span of 14 bases. The CDR3 is 14 amino acids. The chain's CDR3 is CSADFGPISYEQYF. DNA for the CDR3: TGCAGTGCTGACTTCGGCCCGATCTCCTACGAGCAGTACTTC.

This clonotype was observed a handful of times. The chain couples TRBV6-2 or TRBV6-3 to TRBJ2-1; 15 bases are a match to TRBD2. With V trimmed by 5 bases and J by 8 bases, 7 bases remained unmatched. Germline assignment: CDR1 MNHEY and CDR2 SVGEGT. The CDR3 runs to 16 residues. The CDR3 DNA sequence: TGTGCCAGCAGTCCCCTAGGGACTAGCGGGAGGCATGAGCAGTTCTTC. Translation: CASSPLGTSGRHEQFF.

The chain links TRBV7-8 to TRBJ2-7; no reliable D call. The CDR3 spans 13 residues. Trimming shortened V by 3 bases and J by 3 bases, and 9 bases separated the two germline ends. Germline CDR1 and CDR2: SGHVS and FQNEAQ. The CDR3 here is CASSFGPDYEQYF. The CDR3 bases are TGTGCCAGCAGCTTCGGGCCAGACTACGAGCAGTACTTC.

The table lists this clonotype with a few counts. The chain links TRBV5-1 to TRBJ2-2; TRBD2 matches 14 bases. Trimming took 6 bases from V and 6 from J; bases not matched to a gene: 7. The V gene's germline CDR1 is SGHRS and CDR2 YFSETQ. CDR3 length: 16 residues. The CDR3 DNA sequence: TGCGCCAGCAACCTGGGACTAGCGGGAGCGGCCGGGGAGCTGTTTTTT. Its protein is CASNLGLAGAAGELFF.

The rearrangement joins TRBV12-3 or TRBV12-4 to TRBJ1-5; D unclear. The V gene lost 6 bases and the J gene lost 4 bases, with 10 bases spanning the gap. The CDR3 has 13 residues. CDR3 amino acids: CASRSRVNQPQHF. The CDR3 coding sequence is TGTGCCAGCAGATCCCGGGTAAATCAGCCCCAGCATTTT.

This clonotype was picked up a small number of times. The chain joins TRBV12-3 or TRBV12-4 to TRBJ2-5; 12 positions match TRBD2. The V gene end was trimmed by 6 bases and the J gene end by 2 bases; junction bases not matched to a gene: 13. The length of the CDR3 is 18 residues. CDR3 region: CASRDSSTSGGTQETQYF. DNA of the CDR3: TGTGCCAGCAGGGACTCCTCGACTAGCGGGGGAACGCAAGAGACCCAGTACTTC.

This clonotype was detected a few times. This chain connects TRBV5-1 to TRBJ1-3; 9 nucleotides match TRBD1. Germline trimming cut 4 bases from V and 7 bases from J; bases unmatched to any gene: 6. This CDR3 is 14 amino acids long. CDR1 and CDR2 from the germline V gene are SGHRS and YFSETQ. The CDR3 bases are TGCGCCAGCAGCCGAAGGACAGGGGACAACACCATATATTTT. This codes for CASSRRTGDNTIYF.

This clonotype was seen only once. This chain joins TRBV15 and TRBJ2-1; possible D gene TRBD1, 5 bases. This CDR3 is 16 amino acids long. Between the trimmed V and J ends, which lost 9 bases and 5 bases, there was a span of 23 bases. Germline V lookup: CDR1 LNHNV, CDR2 YYDKDF (reference sequence). The CDR3 is CATTQVRTSYHNEQFF. The CDR3 DNA reads TGTGCCACGACTCAGGTGCGGACATCCTACCACAATGAGCAGTTCTTC.

The V gene is TRBV20-1, the J gene TRBJ2-5; weak D call: TRBD1 (6 bases). Trimming shortened V by 0 bases and J by 2 bases, and 13 bases separated the two germline ends. This CDR3 is built from 15 residues. The germline CDR1 and CDR2 sequences are DFQATT and SNEGSKA (reference sequence). CDR3 nucleotide sequence: TGCAGTGCTAGAGATTTTTACAGGGTTCAAGAGACCCAGTACTTC. This encodes CSARDFYRVQETQYF.

The rearrangement joins TRBV7-8 to TRBJ2-6, with 9 positions matching TRBD1. V lost 6 bases, J lost 4 bases, and 7 bases stayed unmatched. The V gene's germline CDR1 is SGHVS and CDR2 FQNEAQ. This CDR3 has 16 residues. The CDR3 nucleotides are TGTGCCAGCAGATCCGACAGGGGGAGAGGGGCCAACGTCCTGACTTTC. It encodes CASRSDRGRGANVLTF.

The genes are TRBV12-3 or TRBV12-4 and TRBJ2-3; 11 bases are shared with TRBD1. The CDR3 consists of 17 residues. The junction had 9 bases not matched to a gene; V was cut back by 7 bases and J by 0 bases. The CDR3 DNA reads as TGTGCCAGCACCTCCGCCCGGGACAGGGGGAGCACAGATACGCAGTATTTT. This gives the protein CASTSARDRGSTDTQYF.

This clonotype was counted between two and nine times. V and J are TRBV7-8 and TRBJ2-2, with D hard to call. This CDR3 comprises 15 residues. Germline V CDR1 and CDR2: SGHVS, FQNEAQ. Deletions cut 2 bases from V and 0 bases from J, with 7 bases between. As DNA, the CDR3 is TGTGCCAGCAGCTTAAGGCGGACGAACACCGGGGAGCTGTTTTTT. Its translation is CASSLRRTNTGELFF.

This clonotype was counted a few times. This sequence joins TRBV20-1 and TRBJ2-1; TRBD2 matches 11 bases. The CDR3 spans 16 residues. Losses at the gene ends were 4 bases for V and 4 bases for J; bases not matched to a gene: 9. Germline lookup yields CDR1 DFQATT and CDR2 SNEGSKA (reference sequence). The chain's CDR3 is CSAKVSLAGAYNEQFF. The CDR3 region has the DNA TGCAGTGCTAAGGTTTCACTAGCGGGAGCTTACAATGAGCAGTTCTTC.

The V call is TRBV5-1, the J call TRBJ2-1; D is unclear. Germline values: CDR1 SGHRS, CDR2 YFSETQ. The CDR3 is 12 residues long. Trimming removed 1 base at V and 5 bases at J, with 4 bases between. The CDR3 protein is CASSLTDNEQFF. The CDR3 coding sequence is TGCGCCAGCAGCTTGACGGACAATGAGCAGTTCTTC.

There are a few counts of this clonotype. The chain employs TRBV29-1 and TRBJ2-3; the D is unclear. The CDR3 sequence is 12 residues long. Germline V gene sequence: CDR1 SQVTM, CDR2 ANQGSEA. Deletions cut 4 bases from V and 3 bases from J, with 8 bases between. CDR3 coding DNA: TGCAGCGTTGGATTATTGACAGATACGCAGTATTTT. Its translation: CSVGLLTDTQYF.

The CDR3 region has the DNA TGCGCCAGCAGCCCGGGACAGGGGGCGTCGGGCTACACCTTC. This encodes CASSPGQGASGYTF. V gene TRBV5-1 combines with J gene TRBJ1-2; 12 nucleotides match TRBD1. CDR3 size: 14 residues. Germline assignment: CDR1 SGHRS and CDR2 YFSETQ. The junction had 6 bases not matched to a gene; V was cut back by 4 bases and J by 8 bases.

This clonotype has just a few counts. The V and J genes are TRBV29-1 and TRBJ2-7; D unresolved. The CDR3 loop spans 12 amino acids. V was shortened by 5 bases and J by 3 bases, with 11 bases between the two germline ends. CDR1 is SQVTM, CDR2 ANQGSEA, per germline. Here the CDR3 DNA reads TGCAGCGTTTCCGAGAAAAACTACGAGCAGTACTTC. Amino acid sequence: CSVSEKNYEQYF.

This chain joins TRBV29-1 and TRBJ2-5; TRBD2 matches 7 bases. From germline, CDR1 is SQVTM and CDR2 ANQGSEA. The CDR3 loop spans 12 amino acids. V was pared by 5 bases and J by 3 bases, with 3 bases of the junction left unmatched. CDR3 coding DNA: TGCAGCGTTCTTCGGGGGGAAGAGACCCAGTACTTC. Its protein product is CSVLRGEETQYF.

The chain uses TRBV29-1 and TRBJ2-1; D call uncertain. Germline V gene lookup returns CDR1 SQVTM and CDR2 ANQGSEA. The CDR3 sequence is 12 residues long. With 6 bases removed from V and 8 bases from J, the gap between germline ends came to 14 bases. The chain's CDR3 is CSVPFGPDEQFF. CDR3 nucleotide sequence: TGCAGCGTCCCGTTCGGGCCGGATGAGCAGTTCTTC.